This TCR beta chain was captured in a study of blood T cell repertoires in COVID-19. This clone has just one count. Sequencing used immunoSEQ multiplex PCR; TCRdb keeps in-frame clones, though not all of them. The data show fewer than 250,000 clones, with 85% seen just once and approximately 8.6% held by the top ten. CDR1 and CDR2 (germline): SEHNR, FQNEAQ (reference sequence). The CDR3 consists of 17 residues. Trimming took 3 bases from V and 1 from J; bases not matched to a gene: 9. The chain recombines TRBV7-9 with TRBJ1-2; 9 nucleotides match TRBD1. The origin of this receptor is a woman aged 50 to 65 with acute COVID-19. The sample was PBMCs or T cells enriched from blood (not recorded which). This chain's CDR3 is CASSFRQGVEGNYGYTF. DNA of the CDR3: TGTGCCAGCAGCTTCAGACAGGGGGTAGAGGGTAACTATGGCTACACCTTC.